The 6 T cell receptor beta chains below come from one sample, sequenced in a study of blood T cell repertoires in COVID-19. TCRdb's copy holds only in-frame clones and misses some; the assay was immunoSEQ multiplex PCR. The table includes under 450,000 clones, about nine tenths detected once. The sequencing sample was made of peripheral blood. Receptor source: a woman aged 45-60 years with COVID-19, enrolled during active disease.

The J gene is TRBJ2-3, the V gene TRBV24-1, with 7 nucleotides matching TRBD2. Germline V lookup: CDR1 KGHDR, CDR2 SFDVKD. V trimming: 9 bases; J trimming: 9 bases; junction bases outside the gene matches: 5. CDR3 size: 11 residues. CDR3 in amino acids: CATSAGVTQYF. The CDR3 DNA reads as TGTGCCACCTCGGCGGGGGTGACGCAGTATTTT.

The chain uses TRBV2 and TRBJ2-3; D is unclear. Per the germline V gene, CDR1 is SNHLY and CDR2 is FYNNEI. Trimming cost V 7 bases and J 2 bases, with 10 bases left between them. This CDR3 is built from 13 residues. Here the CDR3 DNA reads TGTGCCAGCACGACGGAGATCACAGATACGCAGTATTTT. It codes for CASTTEITDTQYF.

CDR3 region: CASTATVTSYEQYF. In DNA, the CDR3 is TGTGCCAGCACCGCAACAGTTACCTCCTACGAGCAGTACTTC. The J gene is TRBJ2-7, the V gene TRBV7-9; D is unclear. Trimming pared 7 bases from V and 0 bases from J, leaving 13 bases between. Germline V gene lookup returns CDR1 SEHNR and CDR2 FQNEAQ (reference sequence). The CDR3 extends over 14 amino acids.

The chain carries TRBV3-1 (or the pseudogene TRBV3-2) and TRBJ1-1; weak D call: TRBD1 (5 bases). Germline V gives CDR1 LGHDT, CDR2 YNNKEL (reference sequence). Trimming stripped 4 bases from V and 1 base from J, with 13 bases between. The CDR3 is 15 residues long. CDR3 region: CASSPHETENTEAFF. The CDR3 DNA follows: TGTGCCAGCAGCCCGCACGAGACAGAGAACACTGAAGCTTTCTTT.

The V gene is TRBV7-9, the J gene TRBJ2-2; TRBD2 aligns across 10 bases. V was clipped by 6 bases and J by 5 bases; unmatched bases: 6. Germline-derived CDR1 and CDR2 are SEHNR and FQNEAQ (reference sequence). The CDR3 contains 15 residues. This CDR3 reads CASRLSGGDTGELFF. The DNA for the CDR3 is TGTGCCAGCAGACTAAGCGGGGGGGATACCGGGGAGCTGTTTTTT.

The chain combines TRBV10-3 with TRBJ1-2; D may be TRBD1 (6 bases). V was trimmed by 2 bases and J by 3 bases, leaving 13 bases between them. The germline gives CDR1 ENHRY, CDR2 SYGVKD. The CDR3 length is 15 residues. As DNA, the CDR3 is TGTGCCATCAGTGAGGCTACTACAGGGCACTATGGCTACACCTTC. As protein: CAISEATTGHYGYTF.